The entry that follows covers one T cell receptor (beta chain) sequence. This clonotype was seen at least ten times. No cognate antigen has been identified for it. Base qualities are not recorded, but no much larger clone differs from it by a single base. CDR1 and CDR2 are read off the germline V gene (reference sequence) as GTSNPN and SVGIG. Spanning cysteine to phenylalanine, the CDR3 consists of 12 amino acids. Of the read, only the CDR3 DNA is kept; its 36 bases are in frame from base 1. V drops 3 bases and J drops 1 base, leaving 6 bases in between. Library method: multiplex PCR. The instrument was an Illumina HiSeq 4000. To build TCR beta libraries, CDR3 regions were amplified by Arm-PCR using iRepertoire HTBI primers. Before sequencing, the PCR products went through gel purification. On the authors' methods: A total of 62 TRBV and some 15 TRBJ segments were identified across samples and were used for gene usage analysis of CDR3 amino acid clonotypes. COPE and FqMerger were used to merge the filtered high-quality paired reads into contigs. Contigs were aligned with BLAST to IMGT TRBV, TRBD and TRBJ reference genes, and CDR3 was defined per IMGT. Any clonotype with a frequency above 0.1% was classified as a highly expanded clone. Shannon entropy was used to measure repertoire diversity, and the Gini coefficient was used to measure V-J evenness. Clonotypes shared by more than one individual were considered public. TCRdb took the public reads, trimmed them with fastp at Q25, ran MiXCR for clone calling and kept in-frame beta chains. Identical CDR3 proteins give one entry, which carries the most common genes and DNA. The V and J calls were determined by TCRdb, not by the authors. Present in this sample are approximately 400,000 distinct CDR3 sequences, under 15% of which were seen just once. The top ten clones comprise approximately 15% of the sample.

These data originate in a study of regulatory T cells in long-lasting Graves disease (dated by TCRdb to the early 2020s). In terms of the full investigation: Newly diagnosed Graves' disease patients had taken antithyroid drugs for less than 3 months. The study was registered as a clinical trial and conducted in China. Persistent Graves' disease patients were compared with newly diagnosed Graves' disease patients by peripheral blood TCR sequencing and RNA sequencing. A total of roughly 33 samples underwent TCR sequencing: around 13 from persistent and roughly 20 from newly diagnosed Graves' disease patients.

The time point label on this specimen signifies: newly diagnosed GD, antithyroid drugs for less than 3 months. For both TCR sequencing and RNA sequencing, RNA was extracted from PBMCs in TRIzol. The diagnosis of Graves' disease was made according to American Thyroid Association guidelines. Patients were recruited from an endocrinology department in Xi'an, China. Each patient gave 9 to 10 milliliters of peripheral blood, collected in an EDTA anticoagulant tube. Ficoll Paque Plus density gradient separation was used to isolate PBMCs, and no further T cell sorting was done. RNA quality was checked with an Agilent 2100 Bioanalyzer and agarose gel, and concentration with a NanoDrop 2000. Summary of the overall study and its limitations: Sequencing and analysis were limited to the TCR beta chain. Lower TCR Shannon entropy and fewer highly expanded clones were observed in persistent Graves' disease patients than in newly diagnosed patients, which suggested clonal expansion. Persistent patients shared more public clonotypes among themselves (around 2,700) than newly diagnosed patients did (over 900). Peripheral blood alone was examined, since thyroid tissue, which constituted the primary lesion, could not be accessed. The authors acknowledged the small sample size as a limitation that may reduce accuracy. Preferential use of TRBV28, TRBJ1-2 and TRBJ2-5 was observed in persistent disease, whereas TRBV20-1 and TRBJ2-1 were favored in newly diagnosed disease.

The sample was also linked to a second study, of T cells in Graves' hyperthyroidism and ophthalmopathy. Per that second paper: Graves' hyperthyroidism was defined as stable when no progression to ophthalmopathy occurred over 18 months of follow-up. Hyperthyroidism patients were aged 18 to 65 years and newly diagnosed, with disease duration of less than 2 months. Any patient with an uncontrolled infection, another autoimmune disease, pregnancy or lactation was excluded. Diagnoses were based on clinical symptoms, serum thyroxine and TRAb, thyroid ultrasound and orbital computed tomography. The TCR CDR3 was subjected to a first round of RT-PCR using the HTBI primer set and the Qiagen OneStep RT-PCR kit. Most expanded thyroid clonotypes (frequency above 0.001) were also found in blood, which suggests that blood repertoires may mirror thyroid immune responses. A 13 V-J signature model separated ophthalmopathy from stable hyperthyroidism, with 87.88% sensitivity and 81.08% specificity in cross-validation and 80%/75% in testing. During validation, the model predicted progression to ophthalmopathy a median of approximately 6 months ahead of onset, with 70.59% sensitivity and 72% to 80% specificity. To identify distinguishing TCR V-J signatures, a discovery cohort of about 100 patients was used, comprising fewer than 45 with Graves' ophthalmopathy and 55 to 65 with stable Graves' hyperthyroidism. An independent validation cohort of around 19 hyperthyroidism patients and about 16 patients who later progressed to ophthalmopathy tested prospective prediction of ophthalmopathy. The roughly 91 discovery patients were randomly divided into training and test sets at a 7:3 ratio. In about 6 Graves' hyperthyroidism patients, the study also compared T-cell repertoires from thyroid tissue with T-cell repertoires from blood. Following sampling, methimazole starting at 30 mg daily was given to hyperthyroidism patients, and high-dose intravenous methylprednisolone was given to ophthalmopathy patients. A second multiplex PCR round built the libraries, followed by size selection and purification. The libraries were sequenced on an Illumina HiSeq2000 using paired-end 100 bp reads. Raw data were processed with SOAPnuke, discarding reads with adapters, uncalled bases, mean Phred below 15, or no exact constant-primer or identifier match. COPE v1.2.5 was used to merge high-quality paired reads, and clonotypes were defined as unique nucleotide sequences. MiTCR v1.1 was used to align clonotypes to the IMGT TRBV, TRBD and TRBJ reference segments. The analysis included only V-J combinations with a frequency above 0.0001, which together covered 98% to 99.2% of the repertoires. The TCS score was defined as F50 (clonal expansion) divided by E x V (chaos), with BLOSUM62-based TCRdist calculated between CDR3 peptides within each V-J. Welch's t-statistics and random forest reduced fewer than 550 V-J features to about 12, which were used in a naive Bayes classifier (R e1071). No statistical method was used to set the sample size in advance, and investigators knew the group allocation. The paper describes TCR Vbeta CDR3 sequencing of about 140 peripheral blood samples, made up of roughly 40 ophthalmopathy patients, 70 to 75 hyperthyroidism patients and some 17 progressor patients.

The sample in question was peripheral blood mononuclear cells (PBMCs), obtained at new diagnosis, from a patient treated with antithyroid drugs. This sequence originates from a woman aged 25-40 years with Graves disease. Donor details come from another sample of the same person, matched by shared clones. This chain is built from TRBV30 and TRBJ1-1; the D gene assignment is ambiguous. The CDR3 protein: CAWRLTNTEAFF. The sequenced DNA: TGTGCCTGGAGACTTACGAACACTGAAGCTTTCTTT.